These 11 T cell receptor beta chains were all obtained from the same sample, sequenced in a study of T cells and Merkel cell carcinoma outcomes. The protocol was immunoSEQ multiplex PCR, while the TCRdb copy is restricted to in-frame clones and leaves out a portion. Here the sample spans some 16,000 clones, about four fifths being singletons. The sample consisted of tumor tissue from Merkel cell carcinoma. Source of these receptors: a human donor with Merkel cell carcinoma.

The V gene is TRBV7-9, the J gene TRBJ1-6; D is unclear. Trimming removed 1 base from V and 8 bases from J, with 12 bases in between. Germline loops: CDR1 SEHNR, CDR2 FQNEAQ (reference sequence). The CDR3 is made up of 15 amino acids. The CDR3 sequence is CASSLERPEDSPLHF. The CDR3 DNA reads as TGTGCCAGCAGCTTAGAACGCCCTGAGGATTCACCCCTCCACTTT.

The chain is built from TRBV19 and TRBJ2-7; 7 bases match TRBD1. Germline V gene lookup returns CDR1 LNHDA and CDR2 SQIVND (reference sequence). CDR3 length equals 14 residues. Trimming removed 6 bases from V and 5 bases from J; junction bases left unmatched: 10. As DNA, the CDR3 is TGTGCCAGTAGCCCAGGGGGAACGAGCCACGAGCAGTACTTC. It encodes CASSPGGTSHEQYF.

V gene TRBV7-3 combines with J gene TRBJ1-1, with TRBD1 identical over 7 bases. V dropped 2 bases and J dropped 1; count of bases not matched to a gene: 1. This CDR3 has 14 residues. In germline, CDR1 is SGHTA, CDR2 FQGTGA. The CDR3 here is CASSLGTENTEAFF. The CDR3, as DNA: TGTGCCAGCAGCTTAGGGACAGAGAACACTGAAGCTTTCTTT.

The V call is TRBV27, the J call TRBJ1-2; 8 positions match TRBD1. J was trimmed by 0 bases and V by 3 bases; bases with no gene match: 9. Germline assignment: CDR1 MNHEY and CDR2 SMNVEV (reference sequence). There are 17 residues in the CDR3. CDR3 coding DNA: TGTGCCAGCAGTTTCGGACAGGGTATATTGGCTAACTATGGCTACACCTTC. Residues: CASSFGQGILANYGYTF.

This chain connects TRBV29-1 to TRBJ1-3, with D perhaps TRBD1 (5 bases). This CDR3 spans 12 amino acids. Between the trimmed V and J ends, which lost 5 bases and 7 bases, there was a span of 12 bases. CDR1 and CDR2 (germline): SQVTM, ANQGSEA. CDR3 sequence reads: CSVWDQDNTIYF. The CDR3 bases are TGCAGCGTTTGGGACCAAGATAACACCATATATTTT.

The V gene is TRBV6-1, the J gene TRBJ1-5; D gene uncertain. Trimming removed 2 bases at V and 0 bases at J, with 14 bases between. From germline, CDR1 is MNHNS and CDR2 SASEGT. The CDR3 is made up of 17 amino acids. In DNA form, the CDR3 reads TGTGCCAGCAGTGAACTGGCCGGACCCTATAGCAATCAGCCCCAGCATTTT. It specifies CASSELAGPYSNQPQHF.

The V and J genes are TRBV2 and TRBJ1-5; 9 bases are shared with TRBD1. Unmatched junction bases numbered 11, after V lost 4 bases and J lost 4 bases. This CDR3 has 17 amino acids. Per the germline V gene, CDR1 is SNHLY and CDR2 is FYNNEI. The CDR3 nucleotides are TGTGCCAGCAGTGGGAGACAGGGGGGATATGGGAATCAGCCCCAGCATTTT. It translates to CASSGRQGGYGNQPQHF.

The chain recombines TRBV30 with TRBJ2-3; a possible D gene is TRBD2 (6 bases). The V end lost 0 bases, the J end lost 8 bases, and 15 bases lay between the germline ends. This CDR3 contains 14 residues. The germline gives CDR1 GTSNPN, CDR2 SVGIG (reference sequence). DNA of the CDR3: TGTGCCTGGAGTGTAGTCCGGGGAGGAGGTACGCAGTATTTT. Amino acid sequence: CAWSVVRGGGTQYF. Using reference TRBV30 and TRBJ2-3 for the parts outside the CDR3, the full variable domain is SQTIHQWPATLVQPVGSPLSLECTVEGTSNPNLYWYRQAAGRGLQLLFYSVGIGQISSEVPQNLSASRPQDRQFILSSKKLLLSDSGFYLCAWSVVRGGGTQYFGPGTRLTVL.

V and J are TRBV5-8 and TRBJ2-1, with D maybe TRBD2 (5 bases). CDR1 is SGHTS, CDR2 YDEGEE, per germline. Trimming stripped 4 bases from V and 4 bases from J, with 15 bases between. The CDR3 loop spans 15 amino acids. CDR3: CASSHRGREYNEQFF. CDR3 bases: TGTGCCAGCAGCCACCGCGGCCGGGAATACAATGAGCAGTTCTTC.

This sequence joins TRBV6-5 and TRBJ1-5, with D perhaps matching TRBD1 (5 bases). CDR1 and CDR2 from the germline V gene are MNHEY and SVGAGI. The CDR3 spans 14 residues. The V gene lost 6 bases and the J gene lost 3 bases, with 12 bases spanning the gap. CDR3 protein: CASRESGPNQPQHF. Here the CDR3 DNA reads TGTGCCAGCAGAGAATCAGGGCCCAATCAGCCCCAGCATTTT.

This sequence joins TRBV14 and TRBJ2-7; a possible D gene is TRBD1 (5 bases). The CDR3 is 15 amino acids. The germline CDR1 and CDR2 sequences are SGHDN and FVKESK. V was clipped by 0 bases and J by 3 bases, with 12 bases between them. The CDR3 is CASSQDQGAIYEQYF. Written as DNA, the CDR3 is TGTGCCAGCAGCCAAGATCAAGGGGCAATCTACGAGCAGTACTTC.